The 28 T cell receptor beta chains presented below share a single source sample, sequenced in a study of cytomegalovirus exposure and HLA in healthy donors. The PCR contained 60 Vbeta and 13 Jbeta primers. Sequenced by immunoSEQ multiplex PCR; TCRdb stores in-frame clones only, minus some. This sample yields some 110,000 clones, of which roughly four fifths are seen a single time; roughly an eighth belongs to the top ten. The material sequenced was PBMCs. The receptors here all came from a woman between 55 and 75 years old in good health and CMV-seropositive.

V usage is TRBV4-1 and J usage is TRBJ1-1; 10 bases map to TRBD1. There are 15 residues in the CDR3. Germline trimming cut 2 bases from V and 7 bases from J; bases unmatched to any gene: 7. Looked up from germline, CDR1 is MGHRA and CDR2 is YSYEKL. CDR3 amino acids: CASSQPRDRGNEAFF. For the CDR3, the DNA is TGCGCCAGCAGCCAACCCCGGGACAGGGGTAATGAAGCTTTCTTT.

The rearrangement links TRBV14 to TRBJ1-3; no firm D call. Trimming pared 0 bases from V and 2 bases from J, leaving 8 bases between. The CDR3 spans 15 residues. The germline V gene encodes CDR1 SGHDN and CDR2 FVKESK. In nucleotides, the CDR3 is TGTGCCAGCAGCCAAGATCATGAGCCTGGAAACACCATATATTTT. Translation gives CASSQDHEPGNTIYF.

This clone was observed a single time. J is TRBJ1-2 and V is TRBV2, with 7 nucleotides matching TRBD1. CDR3 length: 13 amino acids. V lost 9 bases, J lost 3 bases, and 7 bases stayed unmatched. Germline CDR1 SNHLY, CDR2 FYNNEI. The CDR3 DNA follows: TGTGCCAGGAGAGACAGGGTGGACTATGGCTACACCTTC. Its protein is CARRDRVDYGYTF.

This CDR3 is CASSSDRGLGEAFF. The CDR3 nucleotides are TGTGCCAGCAGCTCGGACAGGGGGCTAGGTGAAGCTTTCTTT. V is TRBV7-2 and J is TRBJ1-1, with TRBD1 identical over 11 bases. The CDR3 is 14 amino acids. Looked up from germline, CDR1 is SGHTA and CDR2 is FQGNSA. V shed 4 bases, J shed 7 bases, and the junction held 5 bases outside the gene matches.

This clone was seen a few times. V is TRBV5-1 and J is TRBJ2-1; 9 nucleotides agree with TRBD2. CDR3 size: 15 residues. With V trimmed by 5 bases and J by 9 bases, 12 bases remained unmatched. Germline V CDR1 and CDR2: SGHRS, YFSETQ. In DNA, the CDR3 is TGCGCCAGCAGTTGGCGGGAGGGCCAGGAGGTTGAGCAGTTCTTC. Translating it yields CASSWREGQEVEQFF.

V usage is TRBV5-6 and J usage is TRBJ2-5, with D maybe TRBD2 (6 bases). V was shortened by 2 bases and J by 3 bases, with 8 bases between the two germline ends. Looked up from germline, CDR1 is SGHDT and CDR2 is YYEEEE. The CDR3 loop spans 13 amino acids. The CDR3 DNA reads TGTGCCAGCAGCTTATTAGCGGAAGAGACCCAGTACTTC. Amino acid sequence: CASSLLAEETQYF.

This chain connects TRBV18 to TRBJ2-5, with D possibly matching TRBD1 (5 bases). The CDR3 totals 14 residues. Germline-derived CDR1 and CDR2 are KGHSH and LQKENI. Trimming cost V 0 bases and J 5 bases, with 10 bases left between them. The CDR3 sequence is CASSPPAGWETQYF. The CDR3 DNA follows: TGTGCCAGCTCACCACCGGCAGGGTGGGAGACCCAGTACTTC.

The chain links TRBV30 to TRBJ1-1; 7 positions match TRBD1. This CDR3 region has 12 residues. Germline lookup yields CDR1 GTSNPN and CDR2 SVGIG (reference sequence). CDR3 in amino acids: CVLARGRAEAFF. The CDR3 DNA reads TGTGTCCTCGCAAGGGGGCGGGCTGAAGCTTTCTTT.

The chain has TRBV4-1 and TRBJ1-1, with D tentatively TRBD1 (5 bases). The germline V and J ends were trimmed by 1 base and 5 bases, with 11 bases remaining between them. Germline V lookup: CDR1 MGHRA, CDR2 YSYEKL. The CDR3 extends over 14 amino acids. The CDR3 DNA sequence: TGCGCCAGCAGCCAAGTTAGACAGACGACTGAAGCTTTCTTT. Translating gives CASSQVRQTTEAFF.

The V gene is TRBV5-1, the J gene TRBJ2-7; D gene uncertain. Looked up from germline, CDR1 is SGHRS and CDR2 is YFSETQ. V was trimmed by 0 bases and J by 0 bases, leaving 10 bases between them. The CDR3 is 15 amino acids. CDR3 sequence reads: CASSLANSRSYEQYF. CDR3 coding DNA: TGCGCCAGCAGCTTGGCCAACAGCCGCTCCTACGAGCAGTACTTC.

About this clone: At one end the junction does not follow the germline gene, possibly because of a read error. V is TRBV7-9 and J is TRBJ2-1, with 12 bases lining up with TRBD2. CDR3 size: 18 residues. Germline assignment: CDR1 SEHNR and CDR2 FQNEAQ (reference sequence). CDR3 in amino acids: CSSSKTRPSGGADNEQFF. CDR3 DNA: TGTTCCAGCAGCAAGACTCGTCCTAGCGGGGGGGCTGATAATGAGCAGTTCTTC.

The chain joins TRBV4-2 to TRBJ2-7; tentative D call: TRBD2 (5 bases). This CDR3 is built from 13 residues. Germline-derived CDR1 and CDR2 are LGHNA and YNFKEQ. The V end lost 0 bases, the J end lost 6 bases, and 9 bases lay between the germline ends. Written as DNA, the CDR3 is TGTGCCAGCAGCCAAGAAAGAGGAGGCGAGCAGTACTTC. Its translation is CASSQERGGEQYF.

This clone has just one count. The CDR3 DNA reads as TGTGCCAGCAGCTTAGCCGGCCGGAGAGAGACCCAGTACTTC. This translates into CASSLAGRRETQYF. V and J are TRBV7-2 and TRBJ2-5; D gene ambiguous. CDR1 SGHTA and CDR2 FQGNSA come from the germline V gene. Trimming removed 0 bases at V and 4 bases at J, with 9 bases between. This CDR3 region has 14 residues. The whole variable domain, remainder taken from reference TRBV7-2 and TRBJ2-5, is GAGVSQSPSNKVTEKGKDVELRCDPISGHTALYWYRQSLGQGLEFLIYFQGNSAPDKSGLPSDRFSAERTGGSVSTLTIQRTQQEDSAVYLCASSLAGRRETQYFGPGTRLLVL.

J is TRBJ2-3 and V is TRBV12-5; TRBD2 is a possible D gene (6 bases). V lost 4 bases to trimming and J lost 1 base, with 15 bases between them. The CDR3 length is 16 residues. From germline, CDR1 is LGHNT and CDR2 FRNRAP. Here the CDR3 DNA reads TGTGCTAGTGGTTCAACCGGTGGCGGGGGCACAGATACGCAGTATTTT. Translation gives CASGSTGGGGTDTQYF.

The gene calls are TRBV30 and TRBJ2-3, with 7 bases fitting TRBD1. V was clipped by 7 bases and J by 7 bases; unmatched bases: 14. Germline assignment: CDR1 GTSNPN and CDR2 SVGIG (reference sequence). The CDR3 is 14 residues long. CDR3 DNA sequence: TGTGCCTTCGAAAATGTGGACAGGCACTATACGCAGTATTTT. Translating gives CAFENVDRHYTQYF.

This clone was observed a few times. This rearrangement joins TRBV5-6 to TRBJ1-2; no firm D call. Germline V lookup: CDR1 SGHDT, CDR2 YYEEEE. V shed 0 bases and J shed 8 bases, with 11 bases lying between them. CDR3 length: 13 amino acids. This CDR3 is CASSLGGVKGYTF. DNA for the CDR3: TGTGCCAGCAGCTTGGGAGGTGTAAAGGGCTACACCTTC.

The genes are TRBV7-9 and TRBJ2-6; the D gene is possibly TRBD2 (5 bases). This CDR3 has 16 residues. The germline V gene has CDR1 SEHNR and CDR2 FQNEAQ (reference sequence). The V end lost 1 base, the J end lost 0 bases, and 7 bases lay between the germline ends. This chain's CDR3 is CASSLVRDSGANVLTF. The DNA of the CDR3 is TGTGCCAGCAGCTTAGTGAGGGACTCTGGGGCCAACGTCCTGACTTTC.

The chain uses TRBV10-3 and TRBJ1-6; 7 positions match TRBD1. Germline V gene sequence: CDR1 ENHRY, CDR2 SYGVKD. V gave up 0 bases and J gave up 12 bases; unmatched junction bases: 5. The CDR3 length is 14 residues. The chain's CDR3 is CAISESNRGGPLHF. In nucleotides, the CDR3 is TGTGCCATCAGTGAGTCGAACAGGGGAGGACCCCTCCACTTT.

The rearrangement joins TRBV6-1 to TRBJ1-1, with D hard to call. The CDR3 runs to 11 residues. Per germline, CDR1 MNHNS and CDR2 SASEGT. Trimming pared 7 bases from V and 5 bases from J, leaving 8 bases between. DNA for the CDR3: TGTGCCAGCAACTCGGGAACTGAAGCTTTCTTT. Translating it yields CASNSGTEAFF.

The table lists this clone with a count of one. The chain employs TRBV6-5 and TRBJ2-7; the match to TRBD2 covers 7 bases. The CDR3 loop spans 15 amino acids. V was clipped by 5 bases and J by 6 bases; unmatched bases: 13. Germline CDR1 reads MNHEY; CDR2 reads SVGAGI. This CDR3 reads CASSRLFLGGGEQYF. The CDR3 DNA follows: TGTGCCAGCAGTCGCCTTTTTTTGGGGGGGGGCGAGCAGTACTTC.

The V gene is TRBV29-1, the J gene TRBJ1-2, with a possible D match to TRBD1 (6 bases). This CDR3 contains 12 residues. V gave up 6 bases and J gave up 4 bases, with 12 bases separating them. Per germline, CDR1 SQVTM and CDR2 ANQGSEA. Here the CDR3 DNA reads TGCAGCGTCGGGGACATCCTCTATGGCTACACCTTC. Encoded protein: CSVGDILYGYTF.

This clone occurred a few times. The V gene is TRBV27, the J gene TRBJ1-4; D gene uncertain. Per germline, CDR1 MNHEY and CDR2 SMNVEV (reference sequence). The CDR3 has 14 residues. V lost 3 bases, J lost 8 bases, and 13 bases lay in between. Here the CDR3 DNA reads TGTGCCAGCAGTTTTGGAGGGAGCGTGGAAAAACTGTTTTTT. Amino acid sequence: CASSFGGSVEKLFF.

The chain uses TRBV9 and TRBJ2-7; 11 bases are shared with TRBD1. V lost 0 bases, J lost 3 bases, and 8 bases stayed unmatched. Germline V gene lookup returns CDR1 SGDLS and CDR2 YYNGEE. CDR3 size: 17 residues. CDR3 sequence: CASSVEGSGTGGYEQYF. DNA for the CDR3: TGTGCCAGCAGCGTAGAGGGGTCGGGGACAGGGGGCTACGAGCAGTACTTC.

This clone showed up just a few times. This chain links TRBV5-8 with TRBJ2-1; maybe TRBD1 (6 bases). V was clipped by 2 bases and J by 2 bases, with 14 bases between them. Germline-derived CDR1 and CDR2 are SGHTS and YDEGEE. The CDR3 spans 16 residues. The CDR3 DNA follows: TGTGCCAGCAGCTTCGGACGAACAGGGACCTACAATGAGCAGTTCTTC. Its protein is CASSFGRTGTYNEQFF.

This clone has more than one count but fewer than ten. The chain carries TRBV5-8 and TRBJ1-1; D is perhaps TRBD1 (5 bases). CDR1 is SGHTS and CDR2 is YDEGEE in the germline V gene. V was shortened by 1 base and J by 5 bases, with 12 bases between the two germline ends. The CDR3 is made up of 14 amino acids. In DNA form, the CDR3 reads TGTGCCAGCAGCTTGTGGGGAGGGGAAACTGAAGCTTTCTTT. Translation: CASSLWGGETEAFF.

Only one count was recorded for this clone. CDR3: CASSTRQGPSYEQYF. In DNA, the CDR3 is TGTGCCAGCAGTACGAGACAGGGGCCCTCCTACGAGCAGTACTTC. V is TRBV6-5 and J is TRBJ2-7; 8 bases fit TRBD1. The junction had 6 bases not matched to a gene; V was cut back by 5 bases and J by 0 bases. CDR3 length: 15 amino acids. Per the germline V gene, CDR1 is MNHEY and CDR2 is SVGAGI.

This clone was observed a few times. The V call is TRBV6-5, the J call TRBJ2-2; TRBD2 agrees at 8 bases. Trimming at V came to 6 bases and at J to 0 bases, leaving 6 bases not matched to a gene. This CDR3 has 16 amino acids. Germline V gene data show CDR1 as MNHEY and CDR2 as SVGAGI. CDR3 residues: CASSYRLAPNTGELFF. CDR3 DNA: TGTGCCAGCAGCTACCGACTAGCGCCGAACACCGGGGAGCTGTTTTTT.

V and J are TRBV5-1 and TRBJ2-1; D unresolved. V was pared by 4 bases and J by 5 bases, with 13 bases between. The length of the CDR3 is 14 residues. Germline CDR1 SGHRS, CDR2 YFSETQ. The DNA of the CDR3 is TGCGCCAGCAGCCCATTGGCCCGCCACAATGAGCAGTTCTTC. Its translation is CASSPLARHNEQFF.